The 9 T cell receptor beta chains presented below share a single source sample, sequenced in a study of Ad26.COV2.S vaccination and SARS-CoV-2 variants. Treatment meaning: about 20 received Ad26.COV2.S at low or high dose, single or two shots; several received placebo; per-sample allocation not given. Repertoires come from day 63 after the first vaccine or placebo injection. Here immunoSEQ multiplex PCR was the method, and the copy in TCRdb shows in-frame clones only, minus some. The sample carries some 460,000 clones, 80% to 90% recorded once. Sequencing was performed on peripheral blood, taken in a trial of Ad26.COV2.S vaccine versus placebo. Every receptor here comes from a person between 18 and 60 years old who received the Ad26.COV2.S COVID-19 vaccine or a placebo.

The chain uses TRBV15 and TRBJ2-7, with a possible D match to TRBD1 (6 bases). The CDR3 is made up of 15 amino acids. The V end lost 0 bases, the J end lost 3 bases, and 12 bases lay between the germline ends. Germline-derived CDR1 and CDR2 are LNHNV and YYDKDF (reference sequence). The CDR3 loop reads CATSRDGTSLYEQYF. In nucleotides, the CDR3 is TGTGCCACCAGCAGAGACGGGACAAGCCTCTACGAGCAGTACTTC. Full variable domain (outside the CDR3, taken from reference TRBV15 and TRBJ2-7): DAMVIQNPRYQVTQFGKPVTLSCSQTLNHNVMYWYQQKSSQAPKLLFHYYDKDFNNEADTPDNFQSRRPNTSFCFLDIRSPGLGDTAMYLCATSRDGTSLYEQYFGPGTRLTVT.

The chain links TRBV5-4 to TRBJ1-1; D call uncertain. The CDR3 runs 12 residues. V was clipped by 6 bases and J by 5 bases, with 11 bases between them. Germline V lookup: CDR1 SGHNT, CDR2 YYREEE (reference sequence). This CDR3 is CASKEDRTEAFF. The CDR3 nucleotides are TGTGCCAGCAAAGAGGATAGGACTGAAGCTTTCTTT.

The chain uses TRBV4-1 and TRBJ1-4; TRBD1 is a possible D gene (5 bases). This CDR3 contains 13 residues. CDR1 is MGHRA, CDR2 YSYEKL, per germline. The V end lost 5 bases, the J end lost 13 bases, and 17 bases lay between the germline ends. The CDR3: CASSAMGQAALFF. DNA for the CDR3: TGCGCCAGCAGCGCGATGGGGCAGGCGGCACTGTTTTTT.

This sequence joins TRBV11-2 and TRBJ1-5, with 10 positions matching TRBD1. The CDR3 is made up of 15 amino acids. Germline V gene data show CDR1 as SGHAT and CDR2 as FQNNGV. The ends lost 5 bases at V and 7 bases at J; junction bases unmatched: 8. The DNA of the CDR3 is TGTGCCAGCAGCCCTTCGGGACAGGGGATCCAGCCCCAGCATTTT. It is translated as CASSPSGQGIQPQHF.

The V gene is TRBV4-3, the J gene TRBJ1-5, with D possibly TRBD1 on 6 matching bases. The CDR3 is 15 amino acids. Trimming stripped 1 base from V and 7 bases from J, with 14 bases between. The germline gives CDR1 LGHNA, CDR2 YSLEER. The DNA of the CDR3 is TGCGCCAGCAGCCAAGGACTACAGGGACCCCAGCCCCAGCATTTT. This translates into CASSQGLQGPQPQHF.

This rearrangement joins TRBV5-4 to TRBJ1-1; the D gene is possibly TRBD1 (6 bases). Germline V gene sequence: CDR1 SGHNT, CDR2 YYREEE (reference sequence). With 4 bases removed from V and 3 bases from J, the gap between germline ends came to 16 bases. The CDR3 covers 15 residues. Here the CDR3 reads CASSRGRGGDTEAFF. Written as DNA, the CDR3 is TGTGCCAGCAGCCGGGGCCGAGGGGGGGACACTGAAGCTTTCTTT.

This sequence joins TRBV28 and TRBJ2-2, with D hard to call. Germline V gives CDR1 MDHEN, CDR2 SYDVKM. The CDR3 has 16 amino acids. V was trimmed by 3 bases and J by 1 base, leaving 12 bases between them. The CDR3 nucleotides are TGTGCCAGCAGTTTCCGGACGGTCCAGAACACCGGGGAGCTGTTTTTT. Amino acids: CASSFRTVQNTGELFF.

The J gene is TRBJ1-5, the V gene TRBV30; D not resolved. Germline-derived CDR1 and CDR2 are GTSNPN and SVGIG (reference sequence). Between the trimmed V and J ends, which lost 7 bases and 4 bases, there was a span of 14 bases. The CDR3 contains 13 residues. The CDR3 sequence is CALEAGGNQPQHF. The DNA for the CDR3 is TGTGCCTTGGAGGCAGGTGGGAATCAGCCCCAGCATTTT.

This sequence joins TRBV15 and TRBJ1-2; 12 nucleotides line up with TRBD1. Germline V gives CDR1 LNHNV, CDR2 YYDKDF (reference sequence). This CDR3 region has 17 residues. V was clipped by 6 bases and J by 2 bases; unmatched bases: 10. The CDR3 spells CATSKGTGGIGNYGYTF. CDR3 DNA sequence: TGTGCCACCAGTAAAGGGACAGGGGGCATCGGAAACTATGGCTACACCTTC. Variable domain in full (rest from reference TRBV15 and TRBJ1-2): DAMVIQNPRYQVTQFGKPVTLSCSQTLNHNVMYWYQQKSSQAPKLLFHYYDKDFNNEADTPDNFQSRRPNTSFCFLDIRSPGLGDTAMYLCATSKGTGGIGNYGYTFGSGTRLTVV.